This is a list of T cell receptor beta chains from one sample in a study of T cell responses to AZD1222 COVID-19 vaccine. Clones were sequenced by immunoSEQ multiplex PCR, and TCRdb holds only the in-frame ones, with some missing. The sample gives about 55,000 clones, about 90% of which show up once; around 2% is in the top ten. Sequencing used peripheral blood, obtained on day 0 of AZD1222 vaccination. All receptors derive from an adult in good health. Both conserved end residues are part of each CDR3. Each record gives: J gene, clone size, D gene, V gene, CDR3 protein, CDR3 DNA. A D gene is named only where the DNA matches it firmly. The size entry is marked missing in some rows and otherwise reads once, few, many or a size class.

J gene: TRBJ2-2; clone size: .; D gene: TRBD2; V gene: TRBV6-2/TRBV6-3; CDR3 protein: CASSSGLVYGELFF; CDR3 DNA: TGTGCCAGCAGCTCGGGACTAGTATACGGGGAGCTGTTTTTT
J gene: TRBJ1-1; clone size: .; D gene: .; V gene: TRBV19; CDR3 protein: CASSIRDTEAFF; CDR3 DNA: TGTGCCAGTAGTATTAGGGACACTGAAGCTTTCTTT
J gene: TRBJ1-1; clone size: .; D gene: TRBD1; V gene: TRBV2; CDR3 protein: CASRRTGVTEAFF; CDR3 DNA: TGTGCCAGCCGCCGGACAGGGGTGACTGAAGCTTTCTTT
J gene: TRBJ2-1; clone size: .; D gene: TRBD2; V gene: TRBV5-1; CDR3 protein: CASHPPSGSPPTEQFF; CDR3 DNA: TGCGCCAGCCACCCCCCTAGCGGGAGTCCCCCGACTGAGCAGTTCTTC
J gene: TRBJ1-5; clone size: once; D gene: .; V gene: TRBV3-1/TRBV3-2; CDR3 protein: CASSQDRGQPMTQHF; CDR3 DNA: TGTGCCAGCAGCCAAGACCGTGGTCAGCCCATGACCCAGCATTTT
J gene: TRBJ1-6; clone size: .; D gene: .; V gene: TRBV6-6; CDR3 protein: CASSLDPYSPLHF; CDR3 DNA: TGTGCCAGCAGTCTGGACCCTTATTCACCCCTCCACTTT
J gene: TRBJ1-2; clone size: .; D gene: .; V gene: TRBV12-3/TRBV12-4; CDR3 protein: CASSLGGRGYTF; CDR3 DNA: TGTGCCAGCAGTTTAGGGGGTCGGGGCTACACCTTC
J gene: TRBJ2-1; clone size: .; D gene: TRBD2; V gene: TRBV4-1; CDR3 protein: CASSQGTSGTLGEQFF; CDR3 DNA: TGCGCCAGCAGCCAAGGGACTAGCGGAACCCTTGGGGAGCAGTTCTTC
J gene: TRBJ1-2; clone size: .; D gene: .; V gene: TRBV19; CDR3 protein: CASSRRSDRGYTF; CDR3 DNA: TGTGCCAGTAGCCGTCGGTCAGATAGGGGCTACACCTTC
J gene: TRBJ2-7; clone size: .; D gene: TRBD2; V gene: TRBV27; CDR3 protein: CASSVRLAGTYEQYF; CDR3 DNA: TGTGCCAGCAGTGTACGACTAGCGGGGACCTACGAGCAGTACTTC